Presented here are 18 T cell receptor beta chains from one specimen sequenced in a study of blood T cells in healthy people across ages. Combining a sample-barcoded 5' primer with a J-beta primer mix, a second PCR ran for 7 to 11 cycles. TCRdb re-analysed the 5' RACE reads in MiXCR, keeping a single row per CDR3 protein. This table has just over 800,000 distinct CDR3 sequences, 60% to 80% appearing once. What was sequenced was blood. Receptor source: a young man in good health.

The rearrangement joins TRBV4-2 to TRBJ1-6; D perhaps matches TRBD1 (6 bases). The CDR3 is 18 amino acids. Trimming left V 2 bases short and J 10 bases short, with 24 bases between. Germline CDR1 is LGHNA and CDR2 is YNFKEQ. Written as DNA, the CDR3 is TGTGCCAGCAGCCAACCCACCCTGGGAGAGGCCCAGGGGTCACCCCTCCACTTT. This sequence encodes CASSQPTLGEAQGSPLHF.

This chain joins TRBV5-1 and TRBJ1-2; TRBD1 is a possible D gene (5 bases). Looked up from germline, CDR1 is SGHRS and CDR2 is YFSETQ. The CDR3 is 15 residues long. Trimming pared 2 bases from V and 4 bases from J, leaving 15 bases between. The CDR3 is CASSFTADDSYGYTF. CDR3 nucleotide sequence: TGCGCCAGCAGCTTTACAGCGGACGACAGCTATGGCTACACCTTC.

In the case of this clonotype: Its ends do not fully match the called genes, so a read error is possible. This rearrangement joins TRBV5-6 to TRBJ1-2; D is undetermined. This CDR3 has 16 residues. CDR1 is SGHDT and CDR2 is YYEEEE in the germline V gene. In DNA form, the CDR3 reads TGTGCCTGCAGCTCGACGATGGGGTTTGGTAACTATGGCTACACCTTC. Translation gives CACSSTMGFGNYGYTF.

This clonotype was found a few times. This chain uses TRBV6-2 or TRBV6-3 with TRBJ2-3; D is undetermined. CDR3 length: 11 residues. V gave up 2 bases and J gave up 8 bases, with 5 bases separating them. The germline CDR1 and CDR2 sequences are MNHEY and SVGEGT. The CDR3 nucleotides are TGTGCCAGCAGTTACGGGCCTACGCAGTATTTT. It translates to CASSYGPTQYF.

J is TRBJ2-7 and V is TRBV4-3; D unclear. The closer fit of TRBJ2-5 to the DNA end suggests the J call may be wrong. This CDR3 is 13 amino acids long. Germline CDR1 reads LGHNA; CDR2 reads YSLEER. The CDR3, as DNA: TGCGCCAGCAGCGCTGGCCTCATGGAGACCCAGTACTTC. This encodes CASSAGLMETQYF.

A note on this clonotype: A much larger clone lies a single base off, so this may be a read error. J is TRBJ2-1 and V is TRBV7-8; 10 positions agree with TRBD2. Looked up from germline, CDR1 is SGHVS and CDR2 is FQNEAQ. The CDR3 loop spans 15 amino acids. V lost 1 base, J lost 5 bases, and 2 bases stayed unmatched. This chain's CDR3 is CASSLGAGGNNEQFF. The CDR3 DNA follows: TGTGCCAGCAGCTTAGGAGCGGGGGGGAACAATGAGCAGTTCTTC.

This chain links TRBV4-2 with TRBJ1-2, with a weak D call TRBD1 (5 bases). CDR1 is LGHNA and CDR2 is YNFKEQ in the germline V gene. The germline V and J ends were trimmed by 4 bases and 4 bases, with 16 bases remaining between them. This CDR3 comprises 15 residues. The DNA of the CDR3 is TGTGCCAGCAGCCTAAATCCTCAGGGCAGCTATGGCTACACCTTC. Its translation is CASSLNPQGSYGYTF.

This chain uses TRBV7-2 with TRBJ1-1, with D possibly TRBD1 on 5 matching bases. Trimming removed 5 bases at V and 4 bases at J, with 17 bases between. Germline V gene lookup returns CDR1 SGHTA and CDR2 FQGNSA. The CDR3 consists of 15 residues. CDR3 in amino acids: CASSQTGAGSTEAFF. The CDR3 bases are TGTGCCAGCAGCCAGACTGGGGCGGGGAGCACTGAAGCTTTCTTT.

Remarks on this clonotype: This sequence may be a read error, since a much larger clone differs from it by one base. The rearrangement links TRBV5-1 to TRBJ1-2; 8 bases map to TRBD1. The junction had 5 bases not matched to a gene; V was cut back by 4 bases and J by 6 bases. There are 13 residues in the CDR3. Germline V gene sequence: CDR1 SGHRS, CDR2 YFSETQ. The chain's CDR3 is CASSRRDRNGYTF. In DNA form, the CDR3 reads TGCGCCAGCAGCCGCCGGGACAGGAATGGCTACACCTTC. Filled out from reference TRBV5-1 and TRBJ1-2, the complete variable domain reads KAGVTQTPRYLIKTRGQQVTLSCSPISGHRSVSWYQQTPGQGLQFLFEYFSETQRNKGNFPGRFSGRQFSNSRSEMNVSTLELGDSALYLCASSRRDRNGYTFGSGTRLTVV.

V is TRBV14 and J is TRBJ2-7, with 8 bases identical to TRBD1. Losses at the gene ends were 2 bases for V and 6 bases for J; bases not matched to a gene: 9. CDR1 is SGHDN and CDR2 is FVKESK in the germline V gene. This CDR3 has 15 residues. CDR3 bases: TGTGCCAGCAGCCAATTAGGACAGGGTGATGTCGAGCAGTACTTC. Its protein product is CASSQLGQGDVEQYF.

Here the CDR3 reads CAISEFGLPTQREYEQYF. The CDR3 DNA reads as TGTGCCATCAGTGAGTTTGGCCTTCCGACCCAAAGAGAATACGAGCAGTACTTC. V and J are TRBV10-3 and TRBJ2-7; no clear D. Trimming took off 1 base at V and 4 bases at J, with 23 bases between the two ends. CDR1 is ENHRY, CDR2 SYGVKD, per germline. This CDR3 region has 18 residues.

The chain links TRBV21-1 to TRBJ2-7. TRBV21-1 is classified as a pseudogene. The CDR3 consists of 14 residues. In DNA form, the CDR3 reads TGTGCCAGCAGCAAAGGGGCACGTCTCATTGAGCAGTACTTC. Residues: CASSKGARLIEQYF.

The chain recombines TRBV10-3 with TRBJ1-1; the D gene is possibly TRBD1 (5 bases). Germline V CDR1 and CDR2: ENHRY, SYGVKD. The CDR3 spans 17 residues. V was trimmed by 8 bases and J by 0 bases, leaving 22 bases between them. CDR3 sequence reads: CAIRSSLGTNLNTEAFF. The CDR3 DNA follows: TGTGCCATCCGCTCCTCCCTCGGGACGAACCTGAACACTGAAGCTTTCTTT.

This clonotype was detected only a few times. The chain has TRBV6-2 or TRBV6-3 and TRBJ1-5; D remains ambiguous. The CDR3 runs 14 residues. Trimming pared 6 bases from V and 1 base from J, leaving 10 bases between. Looked up from germline, CDR1 is MNHEY and CDR2 is SVGEGT. CDR3 sequence reads: CASSSGPSNQPQHF. In nucleotides, the CDR3 is TGTGCCAGCAGCTCCGGACCGAGCAATCAGCCCCAGCATTTT.

This clonotype was detected only a few times. The chain couples TRBV29-1 to TRBJ2-3; D is ambiguous. This CDR3 comprises 11 residues. Trimming shortened V by 3 bases and J by 5 bases, and 6 bases separated the two germline ends. The germline gives CDR1 SQVTM, CDR2 ANQGSEA. The CDR3 region is CSVEAGDTQYF. The CDR3 nucleotides read TGCAGCGTTGAGGCAGGAGATACGCAGTATTTT.

This chain connects TRBV27 to TRBJ1-2, with 8 bases matching TRBD1. V gave up 7 bases and J gave up 2 bases; unmatched junction bases: 6. The CDR3 totals 14 residues. Germline V CDR1 and CDR2: MNHEY, SMNVEV (reference sequence). CDR3 protein: CASTTRDRNYGYTF. Here the CDR3 DNA reads TGTGCCAGCACCACCCGGGACAGGAACTATGGCTACACCTTC.

Here the CDR3 reads CASSLVQGAQEQYF. The CDR3 region has the DNA TGCGCCAGCAGCTTGGTTCAGGGGGCGCAGGAGCAGTACTTC. The V gene is TRBV5-1, the J gene TRBJ2-7; 8 bases line up with TRBD1. This CDR3 is 14 amino acids long. Losses at the gene ends were 0 bases for V and 7 bases for J; bases not matched to a gene: 6. Per germline, CDR1 SGHRS and CDR2 YFSETQ. Based on the CDR3 plus reference TRBV5-1 and TRBJ2-7, the full variable domain is KAGVTQTPRYLIKTRGQQVTLSCSPISGHRSVSWYQQTPGQGLQFLFEYFSETQRNKGNFPGRFSGRQFSNSRSEMNVSTLELGDSALYLCASSLVQGAQEQYFGPGTRLTVT.

This clonotype was counted only a few times. V is TRBV5-1 and J is TRBJ1-2; 7 nucleotides line up with TRBD1. The CDR3 totals 18 residues. Germline V gene sequence: CDR1 SGHRS, CDR2 YFSETQ. Trimming removed 0 bases from V and 4 bases from J; junction bases left unmatched: 15. CDR3 sequence (DNA): TGCGCCAGCAGCTTGGCCGCCGACAGGGTAGAGCCTCCCTATGGCTACACCTTC. Translating it yields CASSLAADRVEPPYGYTF.